These 8 T cell receptor beta chains were all obtained from the same sample, sequenced in a study of PD-1 blockade in classical Hodgkin lymphoma. Generated by immunoSEQ multiplex PCR, the TCRdb table keeps only in-frame clones and is missing some. The sample yields more than 25,000 clones, about 85% seen once. Following autologous stem cell transplantation, relapse occurred in every patient, and exposure to brentuximab vedotin varied. Negative magnetic selection isolated CD4+ T cells from thawed PBMCs. Source: CD4+ T cells from blood, taken at baseline. The receptors come from a human donor with classical Hodgkin lymphoma.

This clone showed up just a few times. The genes are TRBV19 and TRBJ1-1, with D unclear. This CDR3 comprises 15 residues. Germline CDR1 is LNHDA and CDR2 is SQIVND (reference sequence). V lost 7 bases and J lost 2, with 17 bases in between. The CDR3 DNA is TGTGCCAGTACCTCCCTTGGTCGGGGTAACACTGAAGCTTTCTTT. Amino acids: CASTSLGRGNTEAFF.

The chain joins TRBV19 to TRBJ1-5, with 9 bases lining up with TRBD1. The CDR3 loop spans 15 amino acids. Germline V gene lookup returns CDR1 LNHDA and CDR2 SQIVND (reference sequence). Trimming cost V 4 bases and J 6 bases; bases outside gene matches: 7. DNA of the CDR3: TGTGCCAGTAGTACACGGGACAGGGCGGTTCAGCCCCAGCATTTT. Translated: CASSTRDRAVQPQHF.

The chain couples TRBV6-5 to TRBJ2-5, with a weak D call TRBD2 (6 bases). TRBJ2-7 matches the DNA end more closely, so the J call is doubtful. The germline CDR1 and CDR2 sequences are MNHEY and SVGAGI. CDR3 size: 13 residues. The CDR3 DNA reads as TGTGCCAGCAGTTACTGGCGGGGTAACGAGCAGTACTTC. Protein sequence: CASSYWRGNEQYF.

The V and J genes are TRBV27 and TRBJ1-1, with 11 bases aligning to TRBD1. Germline V lookup: CDR1 MNHEY, CDR2 SMNVEV (reference sequence). The CDR3 is 14 residues long. V trimming: 2 bases; J trimming: 10 bases; junction bases outside the gene matches: 6. CDR3 nucleotide sequence: TGTGCCAGCAGTTTAGGACAGGGGGCACCTCGAGCTTTCTTT. Its protein is CASSLGQGAPRAFF.

The gene calls are TRBV27 and TRBJ1-5; TRBD1 is a possible D gene (6 bases). CDR3 length: 14 residues. V lost 4 bases to trimming and J lost 1 base, with 8 bases between them. Germline V gives CDR1 MNHEY, CDR2 SMNVEV (reference sequence). CDR3 DNA: TGTGCCAGCAGTTACAGGGACAGCAATCAGCCCCAGCATTTT. It codes for CASSYRDSNQPQHF.

The rearrangement joins TRBV21-1 to TRBJ2-5; the table gives TRBD1 as D, unverified against the DNA. TRBV21-1 is a recognized pseudogene. This CDR3 spans 14 amino acids. The chain's CDR3 is CASSKVYSQETQYF. CDR3 nucleotides: TGTGCCAGCAGCAAAGTGTACAGCCAAGAGACCCAGTACTTC.

A note on this clone: One end of the junction varies from germline; a read error may be responsible. The chain links TRBV7-9 to TRBJ2-1; a possible D gene is TRBD1 (6 bases). This CDR3 spans 14 amino acids. Germline V CDR1 and CDR2: SEHNR, FQNEAQ (reference sequence). CDR3 bases: TGTGCCAGCAGTTTAGGGGGAAAATATTCTGAGCAGTTCTTC. It codes for CASSLGGKYSEQFF.

This clone has just a few counts. The rearrangement uses TRBV28 and TRBJ2-7, with 11 bases identical to TRBD2. Trimming removed 5 bases from V and 3 bases from J; junction bases left unmatched: 6. The CDR3 covers 15 residues. The germline V gene has CDR1 MDHEN and CDR2 SYDVKM. CDR3 coding DNA: TGTGCCAGCAGTATCCCGGGACTAGCGGTCTACGAGCAGTACTTC. Amino acids: CASSIPGLAVYEQYF.